This T cell receptor (beta chain) was profiled in a study of naive and memory T cell subsets. This clonotype was detected ten times or more. Its antigen is not known. Study-wide findings and caveats: There was no ground truth to check naive and memory subset results. Naive repertoires, especially CD8, held a few larger clonotypes, possibly memory cells re-expressing CD45RA.

Two oligonucleotides, mixed equimolar, formed the beta constant-region primer covering TRBC1 and TRBC2. Four rounds of PCR amplified the ligated cDNA using nested alpha and beta constant-region primers plus SP2. From the UMI-ligation and nested PCR reads, TCRdb called clonotypes with MiXCR, one entry per CDR3 protein. Found here are about 150,000 distinct CDR3 sequences, over 20% of them singletons; the top ten hold 0.095% to 0.12%. The ends were cut back, 9 bases at V and 1 base at J, with 12 bases in the middle. The germline V gene encodes CDR1 MNHEY and CDR2 SVGEGT. This CDR3 is built from 13 residues.

The chain recombines TRBV6-2 or TRBV6-3 with TRBJ1-1, with D possibly being TRBD1 (6 bases). Sequencing was carried out using naive CD4+ T cells from blood. The origin of this receptor is a human donor in good health. The CDR3 sequence is CASKDRTNTEAFF. In DNA, the CDR3 is TGTGCCAGTAAAGACAGGACGAACACTGAAGCTTTCTTT.